The clone carrying this T cell receptor (beta chain) has ten or more counts. Semi-nested PCR with Nested Universal Primer A followed constant-region reverse priming of full-length variable regions. TCRdb reprocessed the 5' RACE reads with MiXCR, giving one entry per CDR3 protein. The sample lists tens of thousands of distinct CDR3 sequences, about 29% occurring once. From germline, CDR1 is SGHTA and CDR2 FQGNSA. Trimming stripped 0 bases from V and 4 bases from J, with 9 bases between. This CDR3 contains 14 residues. The chain links TRBV7-2 to TRBJ2-5; D is undetermined. The receptor's source is a female donor with breast cancer. Sequencing input: memory CD4+ T cells sorted from a lymph node. The subset: memory CD4+ T cells, CD4+CD45RO+CD25-. The DNA for the CDR3 is TGTGCCAGCAGCTTAGCGTTCGGCGCAGAGACCCAGTACTTC. Translating it yields CASSLAFGAETQYF.